The rows below give T cell receptor beta chains drawn from one sample of a study of T-cell memory formation after mild COVID-19. TCRdb redid the calling of the 5' RACE reads with MiXCR, one entry per CDR3 protein. The sample lists about 560,000 distinct CDR3 sequences, about 20% occurring once. The sample comprised PBMCs or a T cell subset sorted from them (not recorded which). All receptors derive from an adult woman who had mild COVID-19 (a few samples of this study predate the infection). Cell type and time point are not known. The CDR3 runs from the conserved cysteine through the conserved F or W.

TRBV7-8 | CASSFGQRYEQFF
TRBV4-2 | CASSQDAVTGVYGYTF
TRBV6-5 | CASNEQGFTEAFF
TRBV5-6 | CASSRGAGGMIEQYF
TRBV7-2 | CASSLEGTSYGYTF
TRBV13 | CASSFPKDTQYF
TRBV6-5 | CASTRLAGSSYEQYF
TRBV29-1 | CSVPVNIGAQYF
TRBV12-3/TRBV12-4 | CASGPAPYEQYF
TRBV20-1 | CSAIGGRAGDTQYF
TRBV20-1 | CSARRGRAEETQYF
TRBV24-1 | CATSDPGTAHHEQYF
TRBV7-9 | CASSVGQGGYGYTF
TRBV7-9 | CASSLEMLSYEQYF
TRBV5-1 | CASSLGALNTEAFF
TRBV9 | CASSVGPRGHVYNEQFF
TRBV12-3/TRBV12-4 | CASRKGIEQFF
TRBV27 | CASKYRGSLYGYTF
TRBV11-1 | CASSSQTSGEGYEQYF
TRBV15 | CATSRDVSMYEQYF
TRBV13 | CASSLGGRSPLHF
TRBV4-2 | CASSQVPGQAETQYF
TRBV27 | CASSLSAGRANYGYTF
TRBV20-1 | CSSGSYYEQYF
TRBV20-1 | CSARLAGFSEQYF
TRBV9 | CASSVATGSSPLHF
TRBV7-8 | CASSLGGRGVNTEAFF
TRBV7-2 | CASSFQTGTLNQPQHF
TRBV12-3/TRBV12-4 | CASSIAGFGAHEQFF
TRBV6-2/TRBV6-3 | CASSYSTGGKQYF
TRBV15 | CATSSLGQGAEKLFF
TRBV5-8 | CASSPDTDRWGHNEQFF
TRBV7-8 | CASVGVQETQYF
TRBV5-1 | CASGHTGEHEQYF
TRBV20-1 | CSARRDTFSGANVLTF
TRBV30 | CGGRDRVEVGAKVLTF
TRBV4-3 | CASSQGVTGGFGNTIYF
TRBV19 | CASSPDTAGKNIQYF
TRBV12-3/TRBV12-4 | CASSPGITGELFF
TRBV12-3/TRBV12-4 | CASSSPGRQNIQYF
TRBV3-1 | CASSLNDRQNGYTF